This T cell receptor (beta chain) emerged from a study of regulatory T cells in long-lasting Graves disease. Study-wide results and limits: Newly diagnosed Graves' patients had higher TCR diversity than persistent ones.

Time point: newly diagnosed GD, antithyroid drugs for less than 3 months. Making the TCR library involved RNA that had been extracted from PBMCs. There are 12 residues in the CDR3. Germline V gene sequence: CDR1 GTSNPN, CDR2 SVGIG (reference sequence). The V end was cut by 4 bases, the J end by 5 bases, with 8 bases between. Construction of TCR beta libraries relied on iRepertoire HTBI primers and on Arm-PCR targeting CDR3 regions. TCRdb called the multiplex PCR reads again in MiXCR, with one record for every CDR3 protein. Of around 320,000 distinct CDR3 sequences listed, over 15% are singletons. This clonotype has a count of ten or more. Its antigen is not identified. The sample was also reused in another study, on T cells in Graves' hyperthyroidism and ophthalmopathy.

This receptor was obtained from a man aged 35-49 years with Graves disease. The chain combines TRBV30 with TRBJ2-2; D call uncertain. The sequencing here drew on peripheral blood mononuclear cells (PBMCs), taken at new diagnosis, from a patient treated with antithyroid drugs. The CDR3, as DNA: TGTGCCTGGACCTCCCGAACCGGGGAGCTGTTTTTT. The encoded protein is CAWTSRTGELFF.